This section outlines one TCR beta chain sequence together with its context. The entry originates in a study of blood T cells in healthy people across ages. Together with a sample-barcoded 5' primer, a J-beta primer mix was included in a second PCR lasting about 7 to 11 cycles. MiXCR, run by TCRdb on the 5' RACE reads, gives a single entry per CDR3 protein. There are 1.5 million to 2 million distinct CDR3 sequences in the sample; 28% occur only once, and 7% to 9% lies in the top ten. The CDR3 totals 15 residues. The ends lost 0 bases at V and 2 bases at J; junction bases unmatched: 5. Germline-derived CDR1 and CDR2 are SGHRS and YFSETQ.

Sequencing used blood. This receptor was identified in a woman younger than 45 in good health. The J gene is TRBJ2-7, the V gene TRBV5-1, with 7 bases identical to TRBD1. The CDR3 DNA reads as TGCGCCAGCAGCTTGGCGGACAGGCCCCCCTACGAGCAGTACTTC. Translated, it gives CASSLADRPPYEQYF.